This is a list of T cell receptor beta chains from one sample in a study of cytomegalovirus exposure and HLA in healthy donors. Using immunoSEQ multiplex PCR, the repertoire was profiled, and TCRdb retains in-frame clones only, with some absent. The data show some 150,000 clones, over 75% seen once. Material: PBMCs. These receptors were taken from a woman younger than 45 in good health and CMV-seronegative. Both conserved end residues are part of each CDR3. Each record gives: clone size, V gene, J gene, D gene, CDR3 DNA, CDR3 protein. D genes are given only for firm matches. Clone size is given for some rows only: seen once, a few or many times, or a class if the clone is expanded.

-	TRBV27	TRBJ1-1	TRBD1	TGTGCCAGCAGTTTATCAACAGGGGGTGAAGCTTTCTTT	CASSLSTGGEAFF
-	TRBV30	TRBJ2-1	-	TGTGCCTGGAGTGTCGGGAGACACAATGAGCAGTTCTTC	CAWSVGRHNEQFF
-	TRBV21-1	TRBJ2-3	-	TGTGCCAGCAGCAATAAATCGAAGGGGACTAGCGGTTCTAGCACAGATACGCAGTATTTT	CASSNKSKGTSGSSTDTQYF
-	TRBV28	TRBJ1-5	TRBD1	TGTGCCAGCAGTTTCCGGGACAGGCCTCAGCCCCAGCATTTT	CASSFRDRPQPQHF
-	TRBV29-1	TRBJ2-2	-	TGCAGCGGCGGCGCGGGACAGACCACCGGGGAGCTGTTTTTT	CSGGAGQTTGELFF
-	TRBV21-1	TRBJ1-6	-	TGTGCCAGCAGCAAAGTCCGACCGACTCTCTCTTCACCCCTCCACTTT	CASSKVRPTLSSPLHF
-	TRBV4-3	TRBJ2-2	TRBD1	TGCGCCAGCAGCCAAGAACCCAACGTTGGACAGGTATATAACACCGGGGAGCTGTTTTTT	CASSQEPNVGQVYNTGELFF
-	TRBV7-9	TRBJ2-7	TRBD2	TGTGCCAGCAGCTCCGGGACTAGCGGGAGGGTCTACGAGCAGTACTTC	CASSSGTSGRVYEQYF
few	TRBV25-1	TRBJ2-5	-	TGTGCCAGCAGTGTCCTAGGGGGAGCGGGGCTCCGGGAGCAGTACTTC	CASSVLGGAGLREQYF
-	TRBV9	TRBJ1-2	-	TGTGCCAGCGGGGGCTGGGGAGGCTACACCTTC	CASGGWGGYTF
-	TRBV18	TRBJ2-5	-	TGTGCCAGCTCTCTCCAAGAGACCCAGTACTTC	CASSLQETQYF
-	TRBV30	TRBJ1-1	-	TGTGCCTGGAGTGTACGGGCAGGAGGCACTGAAGCTTTCTTT	CAWSVRAGGTEAFF
-	TRBV5-1	TRBJ1-1	-	TGCGCCAGCAGCTTCGGGTTTAAGGGGGTAATGAACACTGAAGCTTTCTTT	CASSFGFKGVMNTEAFF
-	TRBV7-8	TRBJ2-7	-	TGTGCCAGCAGCTCCTGGGACTTGTACGAGCAGTACTTC	CASSSWDLYEQYF
-	TRBV4-1	TRBJ2-1	TRBD2	TGCGCCAGCAGCCAAGATAAAAGCGGGAGCCCTCTATCCTACAATGAGCAGTTCTTC	CASSQDKSGSPLSYNEQFF
-	TRBV11-2	TRBJ1-1	-	TGTGCCAGCAGTATAACAGCGAACACTGAAGCTTTCTTT	CASSITANTEAFF
once	TRBV6-1	TRBJ2-1	TRBD2	TGTGCCAGCAGGCTTAGCGGGAGGAATGAGCAGTTCTTC	CASRLSGRNEQFF
-	TRBV5-1	TRBJ2-4	TRBD1	TGCGCCAGCAGCTCCTCGACAGGGGAAAACATTCAGTACTTC	CASSSSTGENIQYF
-	TRBV19	TRBJ1-5	-	TGTGCCAGTAGTATTGGGCAGGGTGATCAGCCCCAGCATTTT	CASSIGQGDQPQHF
-	TRBV5-1	TRBJ2-1	-	TGCGCCAGCAGCTTGGGGAGGGGCAATGAGCAGTTCTTC	CASSLGRGNEQFF
-	TRBV6-1	TRBJ1-1	-	TGTGCCAGCAGCTATGGACACATCATGAACACTGAAGCTTTCTTT	CASSYGHIMNTEAFF
-	TRBV28	TRBJ1-1	-	TGTGCCAGCGACGAGGGAGGACGGGATGAAGCTTTCTTT	CASDEGGRDEAFF
-	TRBV7-5	TRBJ2-5	-	TGTGTCAGAAGCTTAAGTCGAGCGCCCTGCCTAGAGACCCAGTACTTC	CVRSLSRAPCLETQYF
few	TRBV5-1	TRBJ1-2	-	TGCGCCAGCAGCTTGGAATCGGGGGAGTGGAATGGCTACACCTTC	CASSLESGEWNGYTF
-	TRBV7-2	TRBJ1-2	-	TGTGCCAGCAGTTTTAGCCCCGACTATGGCTACACCTTC	CASSFSPDYGYTF
-	TRBV9	TRBJ1-1	-	TGTGCCAGCAGCGTAGAAGGGGGGGGCACTGAAGCTTTCTTT	CASSVEGGGTEAFF
-	TRBV14	TRBJ1-2	-	TGTGCCAGCAGCCTCAACTTGTTGGATGGCTACACCTTC	CASSLNLLDGYTF
-	TRBV21-1	TRBJ1-2	-	TGTGCCAGCAGCATATCCGGGACAGGGCACGGCTACACCTTC	CASSISGTGHGYTF
-	TRBV7-2	TRBJ1-4	TRBD1	TGTGCCAGCAGCCGACAGGGGGACGGGGAAAAACTGTTTTTT	CASSRQGDGEKLFF
-	TRBV19	TRBJ1-5	-	TGTGCCAGTAGTGTTGCTCGGGGCAATCAGCCCCAGCATTTT	CASSVARGNQPQHF
-	TRBV19	TRBJ2-5	TRBD2	TGTGCCAGTGCACTAGCGGGAGCAGGAGAGACCCAGTACTTC	CASALAGAGETQYF
-	TRBV5-4	TRBJ2-2	-	TGTGCCAGCAGCTTGGGGGTCGGCAGGGGCGTCGGGGAGCTGTTTTTT	CASSLGVGRGVGELFF
-	TRBV5-1	TRBJ2-1	-	TGCGCCAGCAGCTTGGGGGTAGCCGGTTTCAATGAGCAGTTCTTC	CASSLGVAGFNEQFF
-	TRBV5-6	TRBJ1-1	-	TGTGCCAGCAGCTTGTGGCAGGGATCCGCTGAAGCTTTCTTT	CASSLWQGSAEAFF
-	TRBV15	TRBJ2-3	TRBD2	TGTGCCACCAGCAGTCCCTCCCCGGGACTAGCCCTCTCGGATACGCAGTATTTT	CATSSPSPGLALSDTQYF
-	TRBV5-4	TRBJ2-2	-	TGTGCCAGCAGCCGGACTGGAAGGAACACCGGGGAGCTGTTTTTT	CASSRTGRNTGELFF
once	TRBV30	TRBJ1-5	-	TGTGCCTGGAGTTCGACTCATCAGCCCCAGCATTTT	CAWSSTHQPQHF
-	TRBV30	TRBJ2-1	TRBD1	TGTGCCTGGAGCGAACCGGGTCCTTCTTTTCTACAGGGGAGAGACCCCTACAATGAGCAGTTCTTC	CAWSEPGPSFLQGRDPYNEQFF
-	TRBV7-9	TRBJ2-5	TRBD1	TGTGCCAGCAGACCCAGACAGGGACAAGAGACCCAGTACTTC	CASRPRQGQETQYF
-	TRBV5-6	TRBJ1-2	-	TGTGCCAGCAGCTTCAGCGGGGACCCATACGATTATGGCTACACCTTC	CASSFSGDPYDYGYTF
-	TRBV19	TRBJ2-1	-	TGTGCCAGTACGGGGAGGGGGGGTAGGATAAATGAGCAGTTCTTC	CASTGRGGRINEQFF
few	TRBV10-3	TRBJ2-7	TRBD1	TGTGCCATCAGTCTGGAGGACAGGGGCGACCGGGGGGACGAGCAGTACTTC	CAISLEDRGDRGDEQYF
-	TRBV18	TRBJ2-1	TRBD2	TGTGCCAGCTCACCGCGGGAGGGAGGCTACAATGAGCAGTTCTTC	CASSPREGGYNEQFF
-	TRBV6-1	TRBJ1-1	TRBD1	TGTGCCAGCAGGGTACAGGGGCGGGAAACTGAAGCTTTCTTT	CASRVQGRETEAFF
few	TRBV7-8	TRBJ2-1	TRBD2	TGTGCCAGCAGCCCACCTTTGCGGTTAGCGGGAGGGCGGGAGCAGTTCTTC	CASSPPLRLAGGREQFF
-	TRBV5-4	TRBJ1-4	-	TGTGCCAGCAGCTTGGGCGGGGCCCCTAGTGAAAAACTGTTTTTT	CASSLGGAPSEKLFF